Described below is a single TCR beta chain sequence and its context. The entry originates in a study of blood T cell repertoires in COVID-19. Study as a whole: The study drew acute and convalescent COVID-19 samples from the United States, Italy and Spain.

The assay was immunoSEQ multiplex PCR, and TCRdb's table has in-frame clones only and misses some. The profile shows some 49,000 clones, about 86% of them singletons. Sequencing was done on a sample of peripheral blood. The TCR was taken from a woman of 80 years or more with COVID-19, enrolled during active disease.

The CDR3 region is CAWSVAGNQPQHF. In DNA, the CDR3 is TGTGCCTGGAGTGTAGCAGGTAATCAGCCCCAGCATTTT. This chain connects TRBV30 to TRBJ1-5, with D hard to call. With 0 bases removed from V and 4 bases from J, the gap between germline ends came to 7 bases. CDR1 is GTSNPN and CDR2 is SVGIG in the germline V gene (reference sequence). This CDR3 contains 13 residues. The full variable domain, rest sourced from reference TRBV30 and TRBJ1-5, is SQTIHQWPATLVQPVGSPLSLECTVEGTSNPNLYWYRQAAGRGLQLLFYSVGIGQISSEVPQNLSASRPQDRQFILSSKKLLLSDSGFYLCAWSVAGNQPQHFGDGTRLSIL.